What follows describes a single T cell receptor (beta chain). What it binds is not known. Per the study methods: Filtering of immunoSEQ junctional sequences could not match full-length read filtering. Using immunoSEQ multiplex PCR, the repertoire was profiled, and TCRdb retains in-frame clones only, with some absent. V, J and clone size are those of that table, while D and trimming were read from the DNA. Altogether around 2,000,000 clones are present, 90% to 95% being singletons, with the ten largest covering roughly 0.13%. This sample was taken from a study of shared clonotypes between healthy human individuals. General study results and limits: Non-shared clonotypes showed lower generation probabilities than clonotypes common to all four donors.

In germline, CDR1 is KGHSH, CDR2 LQKENI. This CDR3 contains 15 residues. J gave up 0 bases and V 3 bases, and 3 bases lay outside the gene matches. This chain connects TRBV18 to TRBJ2-7; 9 nucleotides match TRBD2. This TCR was recovered from a man in his late teens or twenties in good health. Sequenced material: naive CD4+ T cells sorted from blood. Sample subset: CD45RA+ positively selected. In nucleotides, the CDR3 is TGTGCCAGCTCACCCATAGCGGGGGCCTCCTACGAGCAGTACTTC. Its translation is CASSPIAGASYEQYF.